Following are 10 T cell receptor beta chains from one sample sequenced in a study of cytomegalovirus exposure and HLA in healthy donors. PCR employed 60 Vbeta and 13 Jbeta primers. Only in-frame clones appear in the TCRdb table, and some are missing; sequencing was by immunoSEQ multiplex PCR. Among 160,000 or so clones, approximately 80% were seen once, and the ten largest hold around 2.3%. The sequenced material came from PBMCs. The receptor source for this set is a man in his fifties or sixties in good health and CMV-seropositive.

As DNA, the CDR3 is TGTGCCAGCAGTTTATTGGGGACAGGGCAGATCGAGCAGTACTTC. The encoded protein is CASSLLGTGQIEQYF. The chain joins TRBV27 to TRBJ2-7, with 9 bases fitting TRBD1. The CDR3 extends over 15 amino acids. Germline V gives CDR1 MNHEY, CDR2 SMNVEV (reference sequence). The trim removed 1 base at V and 6 bases at J, leaving 7 bases unmatched.

Regarding this clone: Germline and junction disagree at one end, which may indicate a read error. V is TRBV27 and J is TRBJ1-6; 8 nucleotides agree with TRBD1. CDR1 and CDR2 from the germline V gene are MNHEY and SMNVEV (reference sequence). The CDR3 contains 16 residues. CDR3 residues: CASSLSGGASYSPLHF. In nucleotides, the CDR3 is TGTGCCAGCAGCTTATCAGGGGGCGCAAGTTATTCACCCCTCCACTTT.

In this sample, this clone turned up a few times. The gene calls are TRBV5-1 and TRBJ2-5; D uncertain. V lost 3 bases to trimming and J lost 2 bases, with 2 bases between them. Germline V gives CDR1 SGHRS, CDR2 YFSETQ. The CDR3 loop spans 11 amino acids. CDR3 amino acids: CASSSQETQYF. The DNA for the CDR3 is TGCGCCAGCAGCTCTCAAGAGACCCAGTACTTC.

This chain's CDR3 is CASSLDSGARTNEKLFF. Here the CDR3 DNA reads TGTGCCAGCAGCTTAGACAGCGGGGCCCGAACTAATGAAAAACTGTTTTTT. V usage is TRBV7-2 and J usage is TRBJ1-4; D might be TRBD1 (5 bases). The CDR3 consists of 17 residues. Germline V gene lookup returns CDR1 SGHTA and CDR2 FQGNSA. V was pared by 1 base and J by 1 base, with 13 bases between.

This clone was seen just once. The chain is built from TRBV9 and TRBJ1-6; D possibly corresponds to TRBD1 (5 bases). CDR1 and CDR2 from the germline V gene are SGDLS and YYNGEE. Trimming stripped 0 bases from V and 8 bases from J, with 15 bases between. The CDR3 contains 16 residues. CDR3 DNA sequence: TGTGCCAGCAGCGTAGGAGCAGGGCTGGTAGATTCACCCCTCCACTTT. Its translation: CASSVGAGLVDSPLHF. Based on the CDR3 plus reference TRBV9 and TRBJ1-6, the full variable domain is DSGVTQTPKHLITATGQRVTLRCSPRSGDLSVYWYQQSLDQGLQFLIQYYNGEERAKGNILERFSAQQFPDLHSELNLSSLELGDSALYFCASSVGAGLVDSPLHFGNGTRLTVT.

The CDR3 loop reads CASSDPGRGNEKLFF. In DNA form, the CDR3 reads TGTGCCAGCAGTGATCCGGGACGGGGGAATGAAAAACTGTTTTTT. This rearrangement joins TRBV25-1 to TRBJ1-4, with D tentatively TRBD1 (5 bases). This CDR3 region has 15 residues. Between the trimmed V and J ends, which lost 3 bases and 5 bases, there was a span of 13 bases. Germline V gene lookup returns CDR1 MGHDK and CDR2 SYGVNS.

This clone was found once. This chain connects TRBV6-1 to TRBJ2-7, with 11 bases lining up with TRBD1. This CDR3 is 14 amino acids long. Per the germline V gene, CDR1 is MNHNS and CDR2 is SASEGT. The trim removed 7 bases at V and 2 bases at J, leaving 4 bases unmatched. DNA of the CDR3: TGTGCCAGCACCCAGGACAGGGGGCCCTACGAGCAGTACTTC. This codes for CASTQDRGPYEQYF.

The genes are TRBV6-5 and TRBJ2-5; 7 bases are a match to TRBD2. The end of the DNA fits TRBJ2-7 better, so the J call may be wrong. In germline, CDR1 is MNHEY, CDR2 SVGAGI. This CDR3 has 15 residues. The CDR3 sequence is CASRPRLAPSYEQYF. The CDR3 DNA reads TGTGCCAGCAGGCCTCGACTAGCTCCCTCCTACGAGCAGTACTTC.

Written as DNA, the CDR3 is TGTGCCAGCAGCTTAGTTGCGGGGGCCGGCACAGATACGCAGTATTTT. This translates into CASSLVAGAGTDTQYF. J is TRBJ2-3 and V is TRBV13; maybe TRBD2 (7 bases). V gave up 1 base and J gave up 1 base, with 12 bases separating them. The length of the CDR3 is 16 residues. The germline gives CDR1 PRHDT, CDR2 FYEKMQ (reference sequence).

V gene TRBV5-5 combines with J gene TRBJ2-1; D possibly corresponds to TRBD1 (5 bases). Germline loops: CDR1 SGHKS, CDR2 YYEKEE (reference sequence). The CDR3 loop spans 14 amino acids. V was shortened by 4 bases and J by 8 bases, with 16 bases between the two germline ends. CDR3 sequence: CASSPNTGIDEQFF. CDR3 sequence (DNA): TGTGCCAGCAGCCCTAATACAGGTATTGATGAGCAGTTCTTC.